The 2 T cell receptor beta chains below all came from one sample that was sequenced in a study of response to subunit inactivated influenza vaccine. TCRdb reprocessed the RT-PCR reads via MiXCR and lists one record per CDR3 protein. Here the sample spans about 780,000 distinct CDR3 sequences, roughly 18% being singletons. The source was PBMCs from blood, collected approximately 5 days after vaccination. Receptors were obtained from a man in his fifties who received an inactivated influenza vaccine.

The rearrangement joins TRBV14 to TRBJ2-1; D gene ambiguous. CDR3 length: 15 amino acids. Germline V gene sequence: CDR1 SGHDN, CDR2 FVKESK. The ends were cut back, 1 base at V and 1 base at J, with 8 bases in the middle. The DNA of the CDR3 is TGTGCCAGCAGCCAAGCTGGGTGGTCCTACAATGAGCAGTTCTTC. Translated, it gives CASSQAGWSYNEQFF.

This clonotype was recorded at least ten times. This chain's CDR3 is CASSFATDPTGELFF. In DNA form, the CDR3 reads TGTGCCAGCAGCTTCGCGACGGATCCCACCGGGGAGCTGTTTTTT. The rearrangement links TRBV7-2 to TRBJ2-2; D gene uncertain. Germline loops: CDR1 SGHTA, CDR2 FQGNSA. Trimming cost V 3 bases and J 4 bases, with 12 bases left between them. There are 15 residues in the CDR3.